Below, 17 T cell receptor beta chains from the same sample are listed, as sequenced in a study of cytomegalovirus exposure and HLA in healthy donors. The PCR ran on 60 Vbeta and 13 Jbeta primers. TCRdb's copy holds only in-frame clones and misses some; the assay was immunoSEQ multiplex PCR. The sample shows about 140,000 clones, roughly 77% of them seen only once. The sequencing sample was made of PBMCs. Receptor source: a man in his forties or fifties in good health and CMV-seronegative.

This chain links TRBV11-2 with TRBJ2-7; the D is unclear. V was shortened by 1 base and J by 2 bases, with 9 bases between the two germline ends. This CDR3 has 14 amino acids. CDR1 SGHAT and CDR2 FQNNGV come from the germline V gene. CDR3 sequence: CASSLGPFTYEQYF. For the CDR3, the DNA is TGTGCCAGCAGCTTAGGGCCCTTCACCTACGAGCAGTACTTC.

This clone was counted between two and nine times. CDR3 residues: CASSLSPGPLETQYF. In DNA form, the CDR3 reads TGTGCCAGCAGCTTAAGCCCAGGCCCCTTAGAGACCCAGTACTTC. The genes are TRBV7-3 and TRBJ2-5; D remains unclear. The CDR3 is 15 amino acids. CDR1 SGHTA and CDR2 FQGTGA come from the germline V gene. V gave up 1 base and J gave up 4 bases, with 13 bases separating them. Based on the CDR3 plus reference TRBV7-3 and TRBJ2-5, the full variable domain is GAGVSQTPSNKVTEKGKYVELRCDPISGHTALYWYRQSLGQGPEFLIYFQGTGAADDSGLPNDRFFAVRPEGSVSTLKIQRTERGDSAVYLCASSLSPGPLETQYFGPGTRLLVL.

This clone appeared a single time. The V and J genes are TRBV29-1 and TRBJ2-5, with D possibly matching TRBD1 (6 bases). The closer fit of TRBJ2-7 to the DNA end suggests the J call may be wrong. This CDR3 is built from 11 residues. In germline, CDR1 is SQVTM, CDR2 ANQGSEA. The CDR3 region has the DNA TGCAGCGTTTCAGGGGTTAGCGAGCAGTACTTC. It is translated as CSVSGVSEQYF.

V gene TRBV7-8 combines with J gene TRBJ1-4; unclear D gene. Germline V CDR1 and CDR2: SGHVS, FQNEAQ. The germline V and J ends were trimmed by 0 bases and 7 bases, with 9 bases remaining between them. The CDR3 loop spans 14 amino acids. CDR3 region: CASSLAHGSEKLFF. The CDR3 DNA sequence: TGTGCCAGCAGCTTAGCCCACGGGAGTGAAAAACTGTTTTTT. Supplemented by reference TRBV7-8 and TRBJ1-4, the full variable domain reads GAGVSQSPRYKVAKRGQDVALRCDPISGHVSLFWYQQALGQGPEFLTYFQNEAQLDKSGLPSDRFFAERPEGSVSTLKIQRTQQEDSAVYLCASSLAHGSEKLFFGSGTQLSVL.

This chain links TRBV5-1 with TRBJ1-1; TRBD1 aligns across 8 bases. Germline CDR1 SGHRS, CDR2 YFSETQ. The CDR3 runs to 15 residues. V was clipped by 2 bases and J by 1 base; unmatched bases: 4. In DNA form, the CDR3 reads TGCGCCAGCAGCTTAAGGGACAGGCGGAACACTGAAGCTTTCTTT. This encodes CASSLRDRRNTEAFF. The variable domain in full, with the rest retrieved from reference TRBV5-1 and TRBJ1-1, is KAGVTQTPRYLIKTRGQQVTLSCSPISGHRSVSWYQQTPGQGLQFLFEYFSETQRNKGNFPGRFSGRQFSNSRSEMNVSTLELGDSALYLCASSLRDRRNTEAFFGQGTRLTVV.

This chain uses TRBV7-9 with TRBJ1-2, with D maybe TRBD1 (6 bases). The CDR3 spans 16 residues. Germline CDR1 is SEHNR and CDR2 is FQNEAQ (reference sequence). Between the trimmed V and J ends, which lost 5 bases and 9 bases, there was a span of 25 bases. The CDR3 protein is CASSTSGGGGLQSYTF. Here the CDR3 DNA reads TGTGCCAGCAGCACCTCTGGCGGGGGCGGGCTACAAAGCTACACCTTC.

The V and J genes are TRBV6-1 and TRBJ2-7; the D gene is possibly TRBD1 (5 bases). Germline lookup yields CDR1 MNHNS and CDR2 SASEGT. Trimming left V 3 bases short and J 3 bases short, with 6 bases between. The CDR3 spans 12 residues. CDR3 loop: CASSEGRYEQYF. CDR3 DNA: TGTGCCAGCAGTGAGGGGCGCTACGAGCAGTACTTC.

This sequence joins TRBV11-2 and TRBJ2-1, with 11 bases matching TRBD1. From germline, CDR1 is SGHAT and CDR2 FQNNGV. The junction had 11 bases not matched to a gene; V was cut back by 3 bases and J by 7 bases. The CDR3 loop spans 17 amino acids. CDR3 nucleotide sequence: TGTGCCAGCAGCTTTAGATTACGGACAGGGGGCCGAAATGAGCAGTTCTTC. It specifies CASSFRLRTGGRNEQFF.

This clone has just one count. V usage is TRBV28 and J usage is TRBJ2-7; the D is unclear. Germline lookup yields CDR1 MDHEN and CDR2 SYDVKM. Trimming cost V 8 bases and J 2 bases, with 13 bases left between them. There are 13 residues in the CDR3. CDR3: CASLSADTYEQYF. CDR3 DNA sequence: TGTGCCAGCTTATCCGCAGATACCTACGAGCAGTACTTC.

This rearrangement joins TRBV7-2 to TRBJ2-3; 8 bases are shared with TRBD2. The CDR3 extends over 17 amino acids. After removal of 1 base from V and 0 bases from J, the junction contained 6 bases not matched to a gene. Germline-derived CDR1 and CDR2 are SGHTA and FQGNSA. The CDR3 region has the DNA TGTGCCAGCAGCTTAGATAGCGGGGATACGAGCACAGATACGCAGTATTTT. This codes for CASSLDSGDTSTDTQYF.

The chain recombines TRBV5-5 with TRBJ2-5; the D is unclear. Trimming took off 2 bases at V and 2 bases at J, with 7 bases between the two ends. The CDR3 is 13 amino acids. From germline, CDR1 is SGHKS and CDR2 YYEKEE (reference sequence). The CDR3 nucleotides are TGTGCCAGCAGCTTTACTCTTCAAGAGACCCAGTACTTC. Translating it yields CASSFTLQETQYF.

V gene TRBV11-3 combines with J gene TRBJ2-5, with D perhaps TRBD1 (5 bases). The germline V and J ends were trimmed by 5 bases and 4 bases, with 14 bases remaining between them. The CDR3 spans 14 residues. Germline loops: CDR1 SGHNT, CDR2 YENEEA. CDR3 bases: TGTGCCAGCAGCCCTGGGCGTGGGGCAGAGACCCAGTACTTC. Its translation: CASSPGRGAETQYF.

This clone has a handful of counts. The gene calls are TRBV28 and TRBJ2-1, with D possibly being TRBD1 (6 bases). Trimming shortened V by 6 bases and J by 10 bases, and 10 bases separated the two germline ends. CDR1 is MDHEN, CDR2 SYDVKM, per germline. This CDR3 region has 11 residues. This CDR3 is CASSLDREQFF. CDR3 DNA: TGTGCCAGCAGCCTCGACAGGGAGCAGTTCTTC. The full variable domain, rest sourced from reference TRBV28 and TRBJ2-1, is DVKVTQSSRYLVKRTGEKVFLECVQDMDHENMFWYRQDPGLGLRLIYFSYDVKMKEKGDIPEGYSVSREKKERFSLILESASTNQTSMYLCASSLDREQFFGPGTRLTVL.

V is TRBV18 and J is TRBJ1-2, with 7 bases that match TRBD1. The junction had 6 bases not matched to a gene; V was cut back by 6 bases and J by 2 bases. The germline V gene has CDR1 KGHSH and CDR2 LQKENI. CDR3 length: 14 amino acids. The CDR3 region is CASSETGTNYGYTF. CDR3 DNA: TGTGCCAGCTCCGAGACAGGGACGAACTATGGCTACACCTTC.

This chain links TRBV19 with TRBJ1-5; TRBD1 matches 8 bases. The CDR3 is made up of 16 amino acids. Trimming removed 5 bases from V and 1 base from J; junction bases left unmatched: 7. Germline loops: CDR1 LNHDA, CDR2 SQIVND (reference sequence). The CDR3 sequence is CASSLQGARSNQPQHF. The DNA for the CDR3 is TGTGCCAGTAGTTTGCAGGGGGCGCGGAGCAATCAGCCCCAGCATTTT.

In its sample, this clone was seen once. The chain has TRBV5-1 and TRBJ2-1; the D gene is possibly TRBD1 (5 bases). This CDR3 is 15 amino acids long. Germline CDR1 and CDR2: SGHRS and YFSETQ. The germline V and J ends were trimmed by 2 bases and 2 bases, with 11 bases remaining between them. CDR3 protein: CASSFFKQAYNEQFF. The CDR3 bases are TGCGCCAGCAGCTTTTTTAAACAGGCCTACAATGAGCAGTTCTTC. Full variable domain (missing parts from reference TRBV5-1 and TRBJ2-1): KAGVTQTPRYLIKTRGQQVTLSCSPISGHRSVSWYQQTPGQGLQFLFEYFSETQRNKGNFPGRFSGRQFSNSRSEMNVSTLELGDSALYLCASSFFKQAYNEQFFGPGTRLTVL.

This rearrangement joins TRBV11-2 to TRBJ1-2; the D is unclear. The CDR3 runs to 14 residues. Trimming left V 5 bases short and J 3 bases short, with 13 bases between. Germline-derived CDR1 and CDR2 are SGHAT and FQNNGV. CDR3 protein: CASSPAGTDYGYTF. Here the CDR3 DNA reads TGTGCCAGCAGCCCGGCAGGAACGGACTATGGCTACACCTTC. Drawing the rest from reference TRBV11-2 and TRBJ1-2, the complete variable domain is EAGVAQSPRYKIIEKRQSVAFWCNPISGHATLYWYQQILGQGPKLLIQFQNNGVVDDSQLPKDRFSAERLKGVDSTLKIQPAKLEDSAVYLCASSPAGTDYGYTFGSGTRLTVV.